This is a list of T cell receptor beta chains from one sample in a study of tissue T cells after allogeneic stem cell transplantation. Only in-frame clones appear in the TCRdb table, and some are missing; sequencing was by immunoSEQ multiplex PCR. The profile covers some 3,500 clones, with about two thirds appearing a single time and 15% to 20% taken by the ten largest. The sequenced sample was tissue from the right colon, obtained at autopsy. These receptors all stem from a male donor at least 60 years old with lung cancer. Each CDR3 is given without its conserved first and last residue. Size values are once, few and many counts, or a class for expanded clones, and some rows have none.

>NA|TRBJ2-4|TRBV21-1
ASSRPRGAIPKNIQY
>NA|TRBJ2-2|TRBV14
ASSLYGELF
>NA|TRBJ1-6|TRBV3-1/TRBV3-2
ASSHRDRGWKSPLH
>NA|TRBJ2-2|TRBV7-6
ASSYGQGGTGELF
>NA|TRBJ2-7|TRBV7-9
ASSLEASGNYEQY
>NA|TRBJ2-5|TRBV27
ASSRLAGYQETQY
>few|TRBJ2-3|TRBV4-2
ASSHGEREVDTQY
>few|TRBJ1-2|TRBV6-1
ASSEARFRNYGYT
>NA|TRBJ1-3|TRBV18
ASSQSDRPLSGNTIY
>once|TRBJ1-6|TRBV28
ASNEGGDNSPLH
>NA|TRBJ2-1|TRBV2
ASGGQSYNEQF
>NA|TRBJ2-7|TRBV3-1/TRBV3-2
ASSLFLYEQY
>NA|TRBJ1-2|TRBV5-5
ASSADGGALGGYT
>once|TRBJ2-2|TRBV19
ASKSDRRNTGELF
>few|TRBJ1-3|TRBV5-6
ASSLDTGSGNTIY
>large|TRBJ2-2|TRBV6-2/TRBV6-3
ASSSGRGFGGELF
>NA|TRBJ2-2|TRBV5-1
ASSAGQNTGELF
>few|TRBJ2-1|TRBV6-5
ASRTAHNEQF
>once|TRBJ2-2|TRBV5-1
ASRTNTGELF
>NA|TRBJ2-3|TRBV11-2
ASSPRTSGGATDTQY
>few|TRBJ1-5|TRBV4-1
ASSQVTGDQPQH
>NA|TRBJ2-3|TRBV9
ASSVGSGGTTDTQY
>NA|TRBJ1-3|TRBV10-2
ASSGGGRNTIY
>NA|TRBJ1-1|TRBV9
ASSVGTVSSTEAF
>NA|TRBJ2-1|TRBV28
ASGIAVEREGLNEQF
>NA|TRBJ2-7|TRBV27
ASQRTLSYEQY
>NA|TRBJ2-7|TRBV11-2
ASSLVAGGREQY
>NA|TRBJ1-2|TRBV12-3/TRBV12-4
ASSLGRDYGYT
>NA|TRBJ1-1|TRBV7-9
ASRADTEAF
>NA|TRBJ1-6|TRBV25-1
ASRGQGFWSPLH
>NA|TRBJ1-1|TRBV7-3
ASSLNPVGTEAF
>NA|TRBJ1-6|TRBV18
ASSPPGFYNSPLH
>NA|TRBJ1-1|TRBV9
ASSAPSANTEAF
>NA|TRBJ2-7|TRBV24-1
ATSDRLDSYEQY
>NA|TRBJ2-3|TRBV4-1
ASSQEGPRGGSTDTQY
>NA|TRBJ2-7|TRBV5-1
ASSSGTGVAEQY
>NA|TRBJ1-1|TRBV5-1
ASSSDWQGTEAF
>once|TRBJ2-2|TRBV3-1/TRBV3-2
ASSQGLAGNTGELF
>NA|TRBJ2-1|TRBV15
ATSFLRDREYNEQF
>NA|TRBJ2-1|TRBV3-1/TRBV3-2
ASSQDLPGVRSYNEQF
>NA|TRBJ1-2|TRBV19
ASSPQGHYGYT
>NA|TRBJ2-5|TRBV5-4
ASSLGSVQETQY
>NA|TRBJ1-1|TRBV12-3/TRBV12-4
ASNSRVTTEAF
>large|TRBJ1-6|TRBV28
ASSEKVDGGNSPLH